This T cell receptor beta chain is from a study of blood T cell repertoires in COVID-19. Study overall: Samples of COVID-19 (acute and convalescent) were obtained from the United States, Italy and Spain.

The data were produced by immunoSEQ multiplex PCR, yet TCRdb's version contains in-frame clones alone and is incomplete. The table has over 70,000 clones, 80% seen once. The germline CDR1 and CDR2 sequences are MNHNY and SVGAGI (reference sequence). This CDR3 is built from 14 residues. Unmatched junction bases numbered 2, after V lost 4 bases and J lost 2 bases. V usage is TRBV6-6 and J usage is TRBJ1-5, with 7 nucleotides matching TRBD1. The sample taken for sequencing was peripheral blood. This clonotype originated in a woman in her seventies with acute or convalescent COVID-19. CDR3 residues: CASSSGGGNQPQHF. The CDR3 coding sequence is TGTGCCAGCAGTTCAGGGGGTGGCAATCAGCCCCAGCATTTT.